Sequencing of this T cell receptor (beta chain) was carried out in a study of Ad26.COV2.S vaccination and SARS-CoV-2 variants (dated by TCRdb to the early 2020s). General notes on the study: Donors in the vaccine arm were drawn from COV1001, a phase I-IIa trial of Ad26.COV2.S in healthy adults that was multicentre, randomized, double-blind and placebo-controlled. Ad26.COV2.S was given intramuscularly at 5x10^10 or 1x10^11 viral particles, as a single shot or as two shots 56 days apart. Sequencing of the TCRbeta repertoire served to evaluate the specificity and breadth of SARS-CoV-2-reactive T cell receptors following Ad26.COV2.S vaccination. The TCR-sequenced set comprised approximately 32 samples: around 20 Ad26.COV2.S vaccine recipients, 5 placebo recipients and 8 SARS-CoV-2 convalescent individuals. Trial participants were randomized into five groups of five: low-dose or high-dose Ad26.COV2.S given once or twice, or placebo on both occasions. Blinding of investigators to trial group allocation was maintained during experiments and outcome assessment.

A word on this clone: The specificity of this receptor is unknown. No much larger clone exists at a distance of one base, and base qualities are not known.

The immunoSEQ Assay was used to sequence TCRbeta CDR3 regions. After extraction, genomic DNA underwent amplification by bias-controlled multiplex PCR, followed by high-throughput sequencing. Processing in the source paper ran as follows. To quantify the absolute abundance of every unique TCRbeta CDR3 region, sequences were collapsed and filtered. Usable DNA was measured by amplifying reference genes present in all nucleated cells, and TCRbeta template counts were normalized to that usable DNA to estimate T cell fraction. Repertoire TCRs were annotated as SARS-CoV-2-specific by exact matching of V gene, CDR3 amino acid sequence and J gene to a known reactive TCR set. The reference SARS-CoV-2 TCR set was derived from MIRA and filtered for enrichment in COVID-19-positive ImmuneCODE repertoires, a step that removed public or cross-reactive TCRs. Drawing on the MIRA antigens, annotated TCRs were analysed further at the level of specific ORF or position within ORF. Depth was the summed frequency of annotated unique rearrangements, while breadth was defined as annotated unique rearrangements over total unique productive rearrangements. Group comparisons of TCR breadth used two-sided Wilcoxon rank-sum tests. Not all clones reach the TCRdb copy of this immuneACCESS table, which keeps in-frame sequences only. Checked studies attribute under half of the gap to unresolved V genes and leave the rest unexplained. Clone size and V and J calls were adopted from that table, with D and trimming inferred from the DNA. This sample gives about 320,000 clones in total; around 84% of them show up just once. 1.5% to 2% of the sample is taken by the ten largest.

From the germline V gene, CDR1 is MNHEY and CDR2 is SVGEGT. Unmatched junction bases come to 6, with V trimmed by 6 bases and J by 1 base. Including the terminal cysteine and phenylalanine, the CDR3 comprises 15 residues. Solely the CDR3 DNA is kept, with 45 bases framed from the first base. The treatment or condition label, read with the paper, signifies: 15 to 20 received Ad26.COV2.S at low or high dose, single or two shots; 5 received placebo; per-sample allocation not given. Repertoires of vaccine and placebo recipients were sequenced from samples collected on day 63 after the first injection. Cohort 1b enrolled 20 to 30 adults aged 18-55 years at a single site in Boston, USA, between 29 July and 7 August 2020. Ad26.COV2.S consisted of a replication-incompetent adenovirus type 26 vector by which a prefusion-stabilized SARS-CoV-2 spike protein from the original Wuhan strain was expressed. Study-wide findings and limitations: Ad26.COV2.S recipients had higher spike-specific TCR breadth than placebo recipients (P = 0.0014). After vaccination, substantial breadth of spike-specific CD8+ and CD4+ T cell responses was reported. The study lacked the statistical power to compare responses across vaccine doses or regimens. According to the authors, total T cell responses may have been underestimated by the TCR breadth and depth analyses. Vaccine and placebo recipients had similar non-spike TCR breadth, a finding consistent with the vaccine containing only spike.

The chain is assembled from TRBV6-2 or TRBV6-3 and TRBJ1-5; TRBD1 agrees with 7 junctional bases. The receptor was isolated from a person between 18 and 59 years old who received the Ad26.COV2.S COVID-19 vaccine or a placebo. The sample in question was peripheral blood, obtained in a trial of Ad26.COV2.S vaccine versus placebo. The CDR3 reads CASSKLTGSNQPQHF. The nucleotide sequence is TGTGCCAGCAGCAAATTGACAGGGAGCAATCAGCCCCAGCATTTT.